The rows below give T cell receptor beta chains drawn from one sample of a study of T cell responses to AZD1222 COVID-19 vaccine. Method: immunoSEQ multiplex PCR; TCRdb's copy keeps in-frame clones and lacks some. Among about 110,000 clones listed, approximately 92% were seen once. The material sequenced was peripheral blood, taken 28 days after the second AZD1222 dose. The receptor set was obtained from an adult who received the AZD1222 COVID-19 vaccine. Both conserved end residues are part of each CDR3. A D gene is named only where the DNA matches it firmly. Not all rows give a size; the values are once, few, many and, for expanded clones, a class.

D gene: -
J gene: TRBJ2-5
V gene: TRBV5-1
clone size: -
CDR3 DNA: TGCGCCAGCAGCTTGGGTGCAGCGGGTGGGGAGACCCAGTACTTC
CDR3 protein: CASSLGAAGGETQYF

D gene: -
J gene: TRBJ2-5
V gene: TRBV7-9
clone size: -
CDR3 DNA: TGTGCCAGCAGCCAGGGGAGACAAGAGACCCAGTACTTC
CDR3 protein: CASSQGRQETQYF

D gene: -
J gene: TRBJ1-5
V gene: TRBV6-5
clone size: -
CDR3 DNA: TGTGCCAGCAGTCCACCGGGGGGTTTAGATCAGCCCCAGCATTTT
CDR3 protein: CASSPPGGLDQPQHF

D gene: -
J gene: TRBJ1-3
V gene: TRBV14
clone size: once
CDR3 DNA: TGTGCCAGCAGCCGTGGCTCTGGAAACACCATATATTTT
CDR3 protein: CASSRGSGNTIYF

D gene: TRBD1
J gene: TRBJ1-1
V gene: TRBV5-1
clone size: -
CDR3 DNA: TGCGCCAGCAGCCCACGGACAGGGCAGGCTGAAGCTTTCTTT
CDR3 protein: CASSPRTGQAEAFF

D gene: TRBD2
J gene: TRBJ2-5
V gene: TRBV18
clone size: -
CDR3 DNA: TGTGCCAGCTCACCACGACCCCGGGCCGAGACTAGCGTGATGAGAGGGGAGACCCAGTACTTC
CDR3 protein: CASSPRPRAETSVMRGETQYF

D gene: TRBD1
J gene: TRBJ1-2
V gene: TRBV7-2
clone size: -
CDR3 DNA: TGTGCCAGCAGCGACAGGGGAAACTATGGCTACACCTTC
CDR3 protein: CASSDRGNYGYTF

D gene: -
J gene: TRBJ1-2
V gene: TRBV11-3
clone size: -
CDR3 DNA: TGTGCCAGCAGCTTAGCACCCCACAAGTATATTAGAAACTATGGCTACACCTTC
CDR3 protein: CASSLAPHKYIRNYGYTF

D gene: TRBD2
J gene: TRBJ2-5
V gene: TRBV3-1/TRBV3-2
clone size: -
CDR3 DNA: TGTGCCAGCAGCCAAGCGAACGACGGGGGGGCCGCGAAGACCCAGTACTTC
CDR3 protein: CASSQANDGGAAKTQYF

D gene: -
J gene: TRBJ2-1
V gene: TRBV6-4
clone size: -
CDR3 DNA: TGTGCCAGCAGTGACTCGATGCCCCCGCGGGATGAGCAGTTCTTC
CDR3 protein: CASSDSMPPRDEQFF

D gene: -
J gene: TRBJ1-3
V gene: TRBV14
clone size: -
CDR3 DNA: TGTGCCAGCAGCCAAGTCGGCCAGGGTAGGGGAAACACCATATATTTT
CDR3 protein: CASSQVGQGRGNTIYF

D gene: -
J gene: TRBJ2-1
V gene: TRBV4-3
clone size: -
CDR3 DNA: TGCGCCAGCAGCCAAGGACCTAGCGTTCGTGAGCAGTTCTTC
CDR3 protein: CASSQGPSVREQFF

D gene: TRBD2
J gene: TRBJ2-3
V gene: TRBV15
clone size: -
CDR3 DNA: TGTGCCACCATCCAGACTAGCGGGGCCACAGATACGCAGTATTTT
CDR3 protein: CATIQTSGATDTQYF

D gene: -
J gene: TRBJ1-5
V gene: TRBV5-8
clone size: -
CDR3 DNA: TGTGCCAGCAGCCCGGGACAAGGCAATCAGCCCCAGCATTTT
CDR3 protein: CASSPGQGNQPQHF

D gene: -
J gene: TRBJ2-1
V gene: TRBV9
clone size: -
CDR3 DNA: TGTGCCAGCAGCGGTATAACCCCTAGAAATGAGCAGTTCTTC
CDR3 protein: CASSGITPRNEQFF

D gene: -
J gene: TRBJ1-3
V gene: TRBV7-2
clone size: -
CDR3 DNA: TGTGCCAGCAGCTTAGAGAACTCTGGAAACACCATATATTTT
CDR3 protein: CASSLENSGNTIYF

D gene: TRBD1
J gene: TRBJ2-7
V gene: TRBV28
clone size: -
CDR3 DNA: TGTGCCAGCAGAAGACAGGGGAGCTCCTACGAGCAGTACTTC
CDR3 protein: CASRRQGSSYEQYF

D gene: TRBD2
J gene: TRBJ2-1
V gene: TRBV10-3
clone size: -
CDR3 DNA: TGTGCCATCACTTCGGGGGGGAGCTCCTACAATGAGCAGTTCTTC
CDR3 protein: CAITSGGSSYNEQFF

D gene: -
J gene: TRBJ1-6
V gene: TRBV6-5
clone size: -
CDR3 DNA: TGTGCCAGCGGTTCGGTCTCACCCCTCCACTTT
CDR3 protein: CASGSVSPLHF

D gene: -
J gene: TRBJ2-3
V gene: TRBV28
clone size: -
CDR3 DNA: TGTGCCAGCAGTTTATCGTTCGGGAACCCAGTAGTAGATACGCAGTATTTT
CDR3 protein: CASSLSFGNPVVDTQYF

D gene: -
J gene: TRBJ2-2
V gene: TRBV5-6
clone size: -
CDR3 DNA: TGTGCCAGCAGCTTGGTTACGGGGATCGGGGAGCTGTTTTTT
CDR3 protein: CASSLVTGIGELFF

D gene: -
J gene: TRBJ1-3
V gene: TRBV7-9
clone size: -
CDR3 DNA: TGTGCCAGCAGCCGGGACATAATCTCTGGAAACACCATATATTTT
CDR3 protein: CASSRDIISGNTIYF

D gene: -
J gene: TRBJ2-2
V gene: TRBV11-2
clone size: -
CDR3 DNA: TGTGCCAGCAGCTTAGCCGGGGAGCTGTTTTTT
CDR3 protein: CASSLAGELFF

D gene: -
J gene: TRBJ2-3
V gene: TRBV7-2
clone size: -
CDR3 DNA: TGTGCCAGCAGCTTGTCTGGGGGGGCCGGAGATACGCAGTATTTT
CDR3 protein: CASSLSGGAGDTQYF

D gene: -
J gene: TRBJ2-1
V gene: TRBV18
clone size: once
CDR3 DNA: TGTGCCAGCTCACCATCCCGGGGTAGCGGCTACAATGAGCAGTTCTTC
CDR3 protein: CASSPSRGSGYNEQFF

D gene: TRBD1
J gene: TRBJ1-4
V gene: TRBV5-1
clone size: -
CDR3 DNA: TGCGCCAGCAGGCAGGACAGGGTAAATGAAAAACTGTTTTTT
CDR3 protein: CASRQDRVNEKLFF

D gene: -
J gene: TRBJ1-5
V gene: TRBV28
clone size: few
CDR3 DNA: TGTGCCAGCACCCGGGACGGGAACAATCAGCCCCAGCATTTT
CDR3 protein: CASTRDGNNQPQHF

D gene: -
J gene: TRBJ2-5
V gene: TRBV18
clone size: once
CDR3 DNA: TGTGCCAGCTCGACAGACCAAGAGACCCAGTACTTC
CDR3 protein: CASSTDQETQYF

D gene: -
J gene: TRBJ1-2
V gene: TRBV29-1
clone size: -
CDR3 DNA: TGCAGCGTTGGTTATGGCTACACCTTC
CDR3 protein: CSVGYGYTF

D gene: TRBD1
J gene: TRBJ1-2
V gene: TRBV6-1
clone size: -
CDR3 DNA: TGTGCCAGCAGTGAAGAAGGGACAGGGTATGTTGGCTACACCTTC
CDR3 protein: CASSEEGTGYVGYTF

D gene: TRBD1
J gene: TRBJ1-4
V gene: TRBV25-1
clone size: -
CDR3 DNA: TGTGCCAGCAGTGACCCCGGGACAGCGGATGAAAAACTGTTTTTT
CDR3 protein: CASSDPGTADEKLFF

D gene: -
J gene: TRBJ2-4
V gene: TRBV7-9
clone size: -
CDR3 DNA: TGTGCCAGCAGCTTATCATCGGACGGGACCTCCAAAAACATTCAGTACTTC
CDR3 protein: CASSLSSDGTSKNIQYF

D gene: -
J gene: TRBJ1-3
V gene: TRBV18
clone size: -
CDR3 DNA: TGTGCCAGCTCACCACCTGAACGCGCCCGGGGAAACACCATATATTTT
CDR3 protein: CASSPPERARGNTIYF

D gene: -
J gene: TRBJ1-2
V gene: TRBV14
clone size: few
CDR3 DNA: TGTGCCAGCAGCCGAGAACCTAACTATGGCTACACCTTC
CDR3 protein: CASSREPNYGYTF

D gene: -
J gene: TRBJ1-3
V gene: TRBV7-2
clone size: -
CDR3 DNA: TGTGCCAGCAGCTTAAGGGGGATCGGAAACACCATATATTTT
CDR3 protein: CASSLRGIGNTIYF

D gene: TRBD2
J gene: TRBJ2-5
V gene: TRBV7-2
clone size: -
CDR3 DNA: TGTGCCAGCAGCTCATTTAGCGGGGGGCAAGAGACCCAGTACTTC
CDR3 protein: CASSSFSGGQETQYF

D gene: -
J gene: TRBJ1-1
V gene: TRBV3-1/TRBV3-2
clone size: -
CDR3 DNA: TGTGCCAGCAGCCGGAGGGGAGACACTGAAGCTTTCTTT
CDR3 protein: CASSRRGDTEAFF

D gene: TRBD2
J gene: TRBJ2-1
V gene: TRBV6-1
clone size: -
CDR3 DNA: TGTGCCAGCAGTGACAGACTAGCGGGGGGTATCTGGAATGAGCAGTTCTTC
CDR3 protein: CASSDRLAGGIWNEQFF

D gene: -
J gene: TRBJ2-7
V gene: TRBV5-1
clone size: -
CDR3 DNA: TGCGCCAGCAGCTGGATGGGTAGCACCTACGAGCAGTACTTC
CDR3 protein: CASSWMGSTYEQYF

D gene: -
J gene: TRBJ1-3
V gene: TRBV29-1
clone size: -
CDR3 DNA: TGCAGCGTTGCGGCTCCATGGGCCATATATTTT
CDR3 protein: CSVAAPWAIYF

D gene: -
J gene: TRBJ1-2
V gene: TRBV28
clone size: -
CDR3 DNA: TGTGCCAGCAGTGGGGTTGGAGGTGGCTATGGCTACACCTTC
CDR3 protein: CASSGVGGGYGYTF

D gene: -
J gene: TRBJ2-7
V gene: TRBV15
clone size: few
CDR3 DNA: TGTGCCACCGCTTTCAGGGTTGACTACGAGCAGTACTTC
CDR3 protein: CATAFRVDYEQYF

D gene: -
J gene: TRBJ1-5
V gene: TRBV18
clone size: -
CDR3 DNA: TGTGCCAGCTCAACAGGGTGGAGCAATCAGCCCCAGCATTTT
CDR3 protein: CASSTGWSNQPQHF

D gene: TRBD2
J gene: TRBJ2-5
V gene: TRBV7-2
clone size: -
CDR3 DNA: TGTGCCAGCAGCCGCGGGGGGCGGGAGACCCAGTACTTC
CDR3 protein: CASSRGGRETQYF

D gene: -
J gene: TRBJ2-1
V gene: TRBV2
clone size: -
CDR3 DNA: TGTGCCAGCAGTGTTGTCAGGGAAAATGAGCAGTTCTTC
CDR3 protein: CASSVVRENEQFF

D gene: TRBD2
J gene: TRBJ2-3
V gene: TRBV9
clone size: -
CDR3 DNA: TGTGCCAGCAGCCCGGGACTAGCGGACACAGATACGCAGTATTTT
CDR3 protein: CASSPGLADTDTQYF

D gene: -
J gene: TRBJ2-7
V gene: TRBV7-2
clone size: -
CDR3 DNA: TGTGCCAGCAGCTTAAGGACCGGGGCCACCCGGCCCTACGAGCAGTACTTC
CDR3 protein: CASSLRTGATRPYEQYF

D gene: TRBD1
J gene: TRBJ2-1
V gene: TRBV24-1
clone size: once
CDR3 DNA: TGTGCCACCAGTGACGGGACAGGGTACTCCAATGAGCAGTTCTTC
CDR3 protein: CATSDGTGYSNEQFF

D gene: -
J gene: TRBJ2-7
V gene: TRBV5-6
clone size: -
CDR3 DNA: TGTGCCAGCAGCTTGGTGCGTGGGATCGCCTACGAGCAGTACTTC
CDR3 protein: CASSLVRGIAYEQYF

D gene: TRBD1
J gene: TRBJ2-2
V gene: TRBV7-8
clone size: few
CDR3 DNA: TGTGCCAGCAGCTTGCATGACAGGGGATTTACCGGGGAGCTGTTTTTT
CDR3 protein: CASSLHDRGFTGELFF

D gene: -
J gene: TRBJ2-7
V gene: TRBV7-2
clone size: -
CDR3 DNA: TGTGCCAGCAGCTTCGGCAGGGCTTACGAGCAGTACTTC
CDR3 protein: CASSFGRAYEQYF

D gene: -
J gene: TRBJ2-3
V gene: TRBV6-5
clone size: -
CDR3 DNA: TGTGCCAGCAGGACAGGAGACACAGATACGCAGTATTTT
CDR3 protein: CASRTGDTDTQYF

D gene: -
J gene: TRBJ1-3
V gene: TRBV28
clone size: -
CDR3 DNA: TGTGCCAGCAGTCTTCCCCCAGGCTCTGGAAACACCATATATTTT
CDR3 protein: CASSLPPGSGNTIYF